This T cell receptor beta chain was found in a study of Graves' ophthalmopathy and Graves' hyperthyroidism. CDR1 ENHRY and CDR2 SYGVKD come from the germline V gene. V lost 2 bases and J lost 4, with 6 bases in between. This CDR3 contains 12 residues. Researchers turned away patients with other autoimmune diseases, uncontrolled infections, pregnancy or lactation. The source of the PBMCs was 10 ml of fresh peripheral blood. Researchers took RNA transcripts and amplified TCR beta CDR3 regions from them. RT-PCR was first run with HTBI primers, then multiplex PCR in a second round. In TCRdb, the multiplex PCR reads were re-called with MiXCR into one record per CDR3 protein. Of about 740,000 distinct CDR3 sequences in the sample, about 44% are singletons; the top ten hold 40% to 55%.

The gene calls are TRBV10-3 and TRBJ2-7; D gene unclear. This TCR was recovered from an adult man with Graves' ophthalmopathy. Sequencing used peripheral blood. The CDR3 protein is CAISEGKYEQYF. CDR3 coding DNA: TGTGCCATCAGTGAGGGCAAATACGAGCAGTACTTC.